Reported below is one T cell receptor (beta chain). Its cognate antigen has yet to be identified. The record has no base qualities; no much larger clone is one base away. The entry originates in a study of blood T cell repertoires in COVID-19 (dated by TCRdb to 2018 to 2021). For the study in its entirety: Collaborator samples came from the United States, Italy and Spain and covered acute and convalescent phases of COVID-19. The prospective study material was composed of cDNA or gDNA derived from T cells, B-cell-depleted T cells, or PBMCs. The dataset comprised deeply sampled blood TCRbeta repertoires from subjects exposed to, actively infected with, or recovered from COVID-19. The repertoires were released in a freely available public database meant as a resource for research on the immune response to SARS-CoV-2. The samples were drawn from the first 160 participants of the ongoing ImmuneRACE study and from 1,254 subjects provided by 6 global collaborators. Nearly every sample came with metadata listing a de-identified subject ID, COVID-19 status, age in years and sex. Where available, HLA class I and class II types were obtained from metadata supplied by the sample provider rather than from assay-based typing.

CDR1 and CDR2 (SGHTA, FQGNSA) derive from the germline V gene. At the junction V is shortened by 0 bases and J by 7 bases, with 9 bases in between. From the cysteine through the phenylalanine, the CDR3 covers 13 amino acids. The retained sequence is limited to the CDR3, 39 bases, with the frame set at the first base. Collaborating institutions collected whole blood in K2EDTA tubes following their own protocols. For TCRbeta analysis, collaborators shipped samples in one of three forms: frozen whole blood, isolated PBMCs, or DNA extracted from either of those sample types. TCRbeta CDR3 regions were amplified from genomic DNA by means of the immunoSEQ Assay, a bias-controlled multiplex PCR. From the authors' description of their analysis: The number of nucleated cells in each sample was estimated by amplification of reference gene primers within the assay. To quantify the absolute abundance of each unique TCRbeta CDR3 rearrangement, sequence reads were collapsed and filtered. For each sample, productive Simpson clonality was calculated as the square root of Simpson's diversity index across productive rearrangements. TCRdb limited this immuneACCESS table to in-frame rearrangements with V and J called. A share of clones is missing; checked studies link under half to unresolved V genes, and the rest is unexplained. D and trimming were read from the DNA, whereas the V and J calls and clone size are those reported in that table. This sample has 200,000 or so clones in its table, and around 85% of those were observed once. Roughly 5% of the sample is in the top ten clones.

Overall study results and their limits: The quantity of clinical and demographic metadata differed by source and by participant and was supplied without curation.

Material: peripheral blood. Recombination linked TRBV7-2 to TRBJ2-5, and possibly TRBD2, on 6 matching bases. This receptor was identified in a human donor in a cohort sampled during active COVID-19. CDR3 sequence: CASSLAAAGTQYF. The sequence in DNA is TGTGCCAGCAGCTTAGCTGCAGCGGGGACCCAGTACTTC.